Listed below are T cell receptor beta chains from one sample, sequenced in a study of T cells in narcolepsy. Sequenced by immunoSEQ multiplex PCR; TCRdb stores in-frame clones only, minus some. The table shows about 30,000 clones, with under 85% occurring only once. Sequences were obtained from memory (CD45RA-) CD4+ T cells from blood. The receptors come from a human donor in good health. Each CDR3 is given with its conserved first and last residue. Size values are once, few and many counts, or a class for expanded clones, and some rows have none.

V gene	J gene	clone size	CDR3 protein
TRBV5-1	TRBJ2-7	.	CASSLAGSSYEQYF
TRBV7-2	TRBJ1-1	.	CASSLSSELNTEAFF
TRBV21-1	TRBJ1-2	.	CASSTGHQDHYGYTF
TRBV28	TRBJ1-2	.	CASKGGRQYGYTF
TRBV5-5	TRBJ2-7	.	CASSLSLAYEQYF
TRBV4-2	TRBJ1-2	.	CASSQDGGVGYGYTF
TRBV11-2	TRBJ1-1	.	CASSFLITGEAFF
TRBV11-1	TRBJ2-3	.	CAGSVTFTDTQYF
TRBV19	TRBJ1-2	.	CASSIGSGQNIYGYTF
TRBV5-6	TRBJ1-2	.	CASSPRQGLVYGYTF
TRBV7-2	TRBJ2-3	.	CASLNPGAVTDTQYF
TRBV29-1	TRBJ1-2	.	CSVNVQGASYGYTF
TRBV20-1	TRBJ2-3	.	CSARGEGAPNF
TRBV2	TRBJ2-1	.	CASSEASSYNEQFF
TRBV19	TRBJ2-1	.	CASSPRTSGGFEQFF
TRBV28	TRBJ2-5	.	CASAQYWGTGTQYF
TRBV7-8	TRBJ2-7	.	CASSLAQSGYYEQYF
TRBV5-6	TRBJ2-6	few	CAGLSAGANVLTF
TRBV18	TRBJ1-3	.	CASSQEASSGNTIYF
TRBV7-2	TRBJ2-2	.	CASSFLGQGASGELFF
TRBV6-1	TRBJ2-3	.	CASSVAGGADTQYF
TRBV5-4	TRBJ2-5	.	CASREGLAGRETQYF
TRBV2	TRBJ1-1	.	CASRNGQGNTEAFF
TRBV6-5	TRBJ2-5	.	CASSYKETQYF
TRBV10-1	TRBJ2-3	.	CASSEEDTQYF
TRBV11-2	TRBJ1-1	.	CASSDRTGSGTEAFF
TRBV23-1	TRBJ1-2	.	CASSQGVHYGYTF
TRBV28	TRBJ1-3	.	CASRESSGNTIYF
TRBV18	TRBJ1-1	.	CASSPPTNVNTEAFF
TRBV5-5	TRBJ1-1	.	CASSPDRGTEAFF
TRBV5-4	.	.	CASSAGTSVEQYF
TRBV6-6	TRBJ1-1	.	CASSESSGGRVAFF
TRBV7-6	TRBJ1-6	.	CASSLGGTVNSPLHF
TRBV27	TRBJ2-3	.	CASAVGTRTDTQYF
TRBV28	TRBJ1-2	few	CASSSTMRYTF
TRBV6-1	TRBJ1-5	.	CASSEALRPQHF
TRBV7-2	TRBJ1-6	.	CASSLATGLRSPLHF
TRBV2	TRBJ2-3	.	CASSALDTQYF
TRBV7-2	TRBJ2-7	.	CASSSESSSYEQYF
TRBV29-1	TRBJ1-1	.	CSVTTGSKTEAFF
TRBV18	TRBJ1-1	.	CASSPEQDGEAFF
TRBV2	TRBJ2-1	.	CASSAGGRTNEQFF
TRBV10-2	TRBJ2-5	.	CASSESTGGTQYF
TRBV5-5	TRBJ1-1	.	CASSLQVVGTEAFF
TRBV18	TRBJ2-2	.	CASNPLAGPDGELFF
TRBV6-5	TRBJ1-2	.	CASSYLTGRNYGYTF
TRBV28	TRBJ2-2	.	CASRRGQLTGELFF
TRBV10-2	TRBJ1-1	.	CASRARAMNTEAFF
TRBV9	TRBJ2-2	.	CASSVGQGGTGELFF
TRBV6-1	TRBJ1-5	.	CASSEFGEFQPQHF
TRBV27	TRBJ2-7	.	CASSFDSGQGSEQYF
TRBV7-9	TRBJ1-2	few	CASSVSGTTNYGYTF
TRBV19	TRBJ1-2	.	CASSIGPGGVYGYTF
TRBV2	TRBJ1-3	.	CASQDRFSGNTIYF
TRBV19	TRBJ1-5	once	CASSMVQANQPQHF
TRBV7-2	TRBJ2-3	.	CASSFGAAGTDTQYF
TRBV7-2	TRBJ2-5	.	CASSLGFRGQEETQYF
TRBV18	TRBJ2-2	.	CASSPGQGTGELFF